This paragraph reports one TCR beta chain. As yet, its antigen is unknown. The data belong to a study of CD8 T cells in ankylosing spondylitis. Study-level findings and limits: What seemed typical of ankylosing spondylitis blood was a TCR beta motif built from several highly homologous variants. Reportedly, significant enrichment of disease-linked clones occurred in matched ankylosing spondylitis synovial fluid. Disease-linked clones were CD8+ and relatively rare in peripheral blood.

In TCRdb, the 5' RACE reads were re-called with MiXCR into one record per CDR3 protein. This repertoire shows 150,000 to 200,000 distinct CDR3 sequences, over 10% found once; its top ten account for approximately 11%. The junction had 18 bases not matched to a gene; V was cut back by 0 bases and J by 0 bases. This CDR3 region has 24 residues. Germline lookup yields CDR1 MNHEY and CDR2 SMNVEV (reference sequence). The chain joins TRBV27 to TRBJ2-2; 14 bases align to TRBD2. Source material: blood, either unsorted or a sorted T cell fraction (not recorded which). This receptor was obtained from a female donor with ankylosing spondylitis or in good health (not recorded which). The CDR3 loop is CASSLSRLGGGLAGGHPNTGELFF. The CDR3 DNA is TGTGCCAGCAGTTTATCCCGGTTAGGGGGCGGACTAGCGGGAGGCCATCCGAACACCGGGGAGCTGTTTTTT.